The present T cell receptor beta chain was sequenced within a study of blood T cell repertoires in COVID-19. Overall study context: The United States, Italy and Spain supplied acute and convalescent COVID-19 samples. PBMCs, B-cell-depleted T cells, or T cells provided the cDNA or gDNA that made up the material.

Per the authors' pipeline: Estimation of nucleated cell counts relied on the amplification of reference gene primers. TCRdb keeps only in-frame clones here, not all; method: immunoSEQ multiplex PCR. V and J calls and clone size are as listed in that table; D and trimming were resolved from the DNA. The data contain approximately 220,000 clones, roughly 84% of them singletons. This CDR3 contains 15 residues. V lost 5 bases, J lost 6 bases, and 19 bases lay in between. The germline V gene encodes CDR1 MDHEN and CDR2 SYDVKM. The TCR comes from a woman in her twenties or thirties who had recovered from COVID-19. The specimen was peripheral blood. The chain links TRBV28 to TRBJ1-1; D is possibly TRBD1 (5 bases). CDR3 protein: CASSPTNGGGSEAFF. In DNA form, the CDR3 reads TGTGCCAGCAGTCCAACAAACGGGGGGGGATCTGAAGCTTTCTTT.